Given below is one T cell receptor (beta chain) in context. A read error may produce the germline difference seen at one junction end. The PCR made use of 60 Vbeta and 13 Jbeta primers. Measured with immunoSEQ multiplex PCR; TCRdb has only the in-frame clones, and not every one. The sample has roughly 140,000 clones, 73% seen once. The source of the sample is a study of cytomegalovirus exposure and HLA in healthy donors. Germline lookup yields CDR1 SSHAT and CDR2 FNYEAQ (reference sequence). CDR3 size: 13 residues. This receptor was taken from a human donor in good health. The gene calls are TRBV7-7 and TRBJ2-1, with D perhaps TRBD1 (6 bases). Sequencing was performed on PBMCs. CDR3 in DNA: TGTGCTAGCAGCCAACAGGGTAACAATGAGCAGTTCTTC. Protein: CASSQQGNNEQFF. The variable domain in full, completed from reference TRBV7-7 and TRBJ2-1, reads GAGVSQSPRYKVTKRGQDVTLRCDPISSHATLYWYQQALGQGPEFLTYFNYEAQPDKSGLPSDRFSAERPEGSISTLTIQRTEQRDSAMYRCASSQQGNNEQFFGPGTRLTVL.